A single sample gave rise to the 25 T cell receptor beta chains below, sequenced in a study of cytomegalovirus exposure and HLA in healthy donors (TCRdb year 2017). The protocol used for the library was the immunoSEQ multiplex PCR assay. TCRdb limited this immuneACCESS table to in-frame rearrangements with V and J called. A share of clones is missing; checked studies link under half to unresolved V genes, and the rest is unexplained. The sample table holds about 150,000 clones, of which more than 70% were seen once. Almost 3% of the sample rests with the top ten. The sequenced sample was PBMCs. The receptors originated from a man aged 18-30 years in good health and CMV-seronegative.

The rearrangement links TRBV19 to TRBJ2-7; 9 bases agree with TRBD2. CDR1 is LNHDA, CDR2 SQIVND, per germline (reference sequence). Trimming removed 1 base from V and 3 bases from J; junction bases left unmatched: 4. This CDR3 is 15 amino acids long. CDR3 DNA: TGTGCCAGTAGTATAGGACTAGCGGCGAACTACGAGCAGTACTTC. Its protein product is CASSIGLAANYEQYF.

This chain uses TRBV18 with TRBJ2-3; D is possibly TRBD1 (7 bases). The V end lost 3 bases, the J end lost 0 bases, and 13 bases lay between the germline ends. This CDR3 is 16 amino acids long. Germline loops: CDR1 KGHSH, CDR2 LQKENI. CDR3 region: CASSPRQGGSTDTQYF. The DNA for the CDR3 is TGTGCCAGCTCACCTCGACAGGGAGGAAGCACAGATACGCAGTATTTT.

The rearrangement uses TRBV10-3 and TRBJ1-2, with D perhaps matching TRBD1 (6 bases). Deletions cut 4 bases from V and 6 bases from J, with 15 bases between. This CDR3 is 14 amino acids long. Germline lookup yields CDR1 ENHRY and CDR2 SYGVKD. The CDR3 sequence is CAISVRAGDDGYTF. The CDR3 nucleotides are TGTGCCATCAGTGTGCGGGCAGGGGATGATGGCTACACCTTC.

The genes are TRBV6-5 and TRBJ2-1; D may be TRBD1 (6 bases). The CDR3 is 14 amino acids. Germline CDR1 and CDR2: MNHEY and SVGAGI. The V and J ends lost 0 bases and 12 bases respectively, with 15 bases between them. DNA of the CDR3: TGTGCCAGCAGTTACTCCCGGGGAGTAGGGGGGCAGTTCTTC. This translates into CASSYSRGVGGQFF.

The chain combines TRBV29-1 with TRBJ2-7, with TRBD1 as a possible D gene (7 bases). This CDR3 comprises 12 residues. Trimming removed 4 bases at V and 2 bases at J, with 9 bases between. Germline lookup yields CDR1 SQVTM and CDR2 ANQGSEA. As DNA, the CDR3 is TGCAGCGTTGCAGGGGGGACCTACGAGCAGTACTTC. It specifies CSVAGGTYEQYF.

The gene calls are TRBV11-2 and TRBJ2-1; D possibly corresponds to TRBD1 (5 bases). The CDR3 length is 13 residues. Germline CDR1 reads SGHAT; CDR2 reads FQNNGV. V was shortened by 3 bases and J by 13 bases, with 16 bases between the two germline ends. DNA for the CDR3: TGTGCCAGCAGCTTCAGGGCCTCCCTAAATCAGTTCTTC. It translates to CASSFRASLNQFF.

The chain recombines TRBV27 with TRBJ2-6; D is unresolved. The CDR3 totals 13 residues. Germline lookup yields CDR1 MNHEY and CDR2 SMNVEV (reference sequence). Trimming left V 5 bases short and J 2 bases short, with 4 bases between. In nucleotides, the CDR3 is TGTGCCAGCAGTACAACTGGGGCCAACGTCCTGACTTTC. Amino acids: CASSTTGANVLTF.

The V and J genes are TRBV19 and TRBJ1-1; D remains ambiguous. Germline V lookup: CDR1 LNHDA, CDR2 SQIVND (reference sequence). The CDR3 covers 15 residues. V was cut by 5 bases and J by 1 base, with 14 bases left in between. This CDR3 is CASSPLGQENTEAFF. The CDR3 bases are TGTGCCAGTAGTCCCTTGGGTCAGGAGAACACTGAAGCTTTCTTT.

This rearrangement joins TRBV7-9 to TRBJ1-1, with TRBD1 matching 7 bases. V was clipped by 3 bases and J by 3 bases; unmatched bases: 4. Germline V lookup: CDR1 SEHNR, CDR2 FQNEAQ (reference sequence). This CDR3 is 14 amino acids long. Written as DNA, the CDR3 is TGTGCCAGCAGCTTTACTACAGGGGACACTGAAGCTTTCTTT. This gives the protein CASSFTTGDTEAFF.

This clone appeared once. The chain links TRBV10-3 to TRBJ1-4; D unclear. Trimming left V 0 bases short and J 5 bases short, with 10 bases between. The germline V gene encodes CDR1 ENHRY and CDR2 SYGVKD. The CDR3 spans 15 residues. DNA for the CDR3: TGTGCCATCAGTGAGTCGACAAAGCCCAATGAAAAACTGTTTTTT. Amino acid sequence: CAISESTKPNEKLFF.

This chain links TRBV28 with TRBJ1-6; D is possibly TRBD1 (6 bases). Germline CDR1 is MDHEN and CDR2 is SYDVKM. Trimming left V 2 bases short and J 3 bases short, with 14 bases between. This CDR3 contains 17 residues. The CDR3, as DNA: TGTGCCAGCAGTTTAGGGCAGGGGACGTTCTATAATTCACCCCTCCACTTT. Its translation: CASSLGQGTFYNSPLHF.

V gene TRBV6-5 combines with J gene TRBJ2-3, with 9 bases matching TRBD1. Unmatched junction bases numbered 6, after V lost 2 bases and J lost 6 bases. Germline lookup yields CDR1 MNHEY and CDR2 SVGAGI. The CDR3 extends over 15 amino acids. CDR3 protein: CASSYGTGSSDTQYF. The DNA for the CDR3 is TGTGCCAGCAGTTACGGGACAGGGTCGTCGGATACGCAGTATTTT.

CDR3 in DNA: TGTGCCAGCAGCAACCGGCGGGGGTACACTGAAGCTTTCTTT. It encodes CASSNRRGYTEAFF. The chain carries TRBV6-5 and TRBJ1-1; D perhaps matches TRBD1 (5 bases). Between the trimmed V and J ends, which lost 6 bases and 3 bases, there was a span of 14 bases. CDR3 size: 14 residues. Germline-derived CDR1 and CDR2 are MNHEY and SVGAGI.

The rearrangement links TRBV10-3 to TRBJ1-2; tentatively, D is TRBD1 (6 bases). V was clipped by 2 bases and J by 4 bases, with 8 bases between them. The CDR3 is 13 amino acids. Germline V lookup: CDR1 ENHRY, CDR2 SYGVKD. The CDR3 protein is CAISEEQGYGYTF. CDR3 coding DNA: TGTGCCATCAGTGAGGAACAGGGCTATGGCTACACCTTC.

V is TRBV6-1 and J is TRBJ2-7; TRBD1 might be the D (6 bases). The V end was cut by 9 bases, the J end by 3 bases, with 9 bases between. The CDR3 contains 11 residues. The germline gives CDR1 MNHNS, CDR2 SASEGT. Here the CDR3 reads CASWDIYEQYF. The CDR3 DNA is TGTGCCAGTTGGGACATCTACGAGCAGTACTTC.

The V call is TRBV10-3, the J call TRBJ2-1; weak D call: TRBD2 (5 bases). This CDR3 has 13 amino acids. Trimming stripped 6 bases from V and 2 bases from J, with 8 bases between. The V gene's germline CDR1 is ENHRY and CDR2 SYGVKD. Here the CDR3 DNA reads TGTGCCATCAGCCCCGGGACCTACAATGAGCAGTTCTTC. Translating it yields CAISPGTYNEQFF.

The chain links TRBV4-1 to TRBJ1-6; TRBD1 agrees at 8 bases. The CDR3 is made up of 18 amino acids. Germline assignment: CDR1 MGHRA and CDR2 YSYEKL. The trim removed 4 bases at V and 6 bases at J, leaving 14 bases unmatched. For the CDR3, the DNA is TGCGCCAGCAGCCCAACTGGGACAGGCCAAGGAGTTAATTCACCCCTCCACTTT. Its protein product is CASSPTGTGQGVNSPLHF.

The chain links TRBV4-2 to TRBJ1-2; TRBD1 is a possible D gene (6 bases). V was trimmed by 6 bases and J by 2 bases, leaving 13 bases between them. The CDR3 is made up of 14 amino acids. Germline loops: CDR1 LGHNA, CDR2 YNFKEQ. CDR3 sequence reads: CASRSRDKNYGYTF. The CDR3 nucleotides read TGTGCCAGCAGATCCCGGGACAAGAACTATGGCTACACCTTC.

This rearrangement joins TRBV28 to TRBJ2-3, with TRBD2 matching 11 bases. The CDR3 spans 18 residues. Germline CDR1 is MDHEN and CDR2 is SYDVKM. The V and J ends lost 1 base and 0 bases, in that order; junction bases with no gene match: 6. CDR3 amino acids: CASSLSSGGSSSTDTQYF. CDR3 bases: TGTGCCAGCAGTTTATCTAGCGGGGGGTCCTCCAGCACAGATACGCAGTATTTT.

The V call is TRBV28, the J call TRBJ2-3; 8 bases align to TRBD2. The CDR3 is 17 residues long. CDR1 is MDHEN and CDR2 is SYDVKM in the germline V gene. With V trimmed by 3 bases and J by 6 bases, 14 bases remained unmatched. The CDR3 bases are TGTGCCAGCAGTTTTCTTACTAGCGGCTCCACCCCGGATACGCAGTATTTT. It specifies CASSFLTSGSTPDTQYF.

This chain uses TRBV11-1 with TRBJ1-1, with 9 nucleotides matching TRBD1. Germline trimming cut 4 bases from V and 1 base from J; bases unmatched to any gene: 7. The CDR3 is 16 residues long. In germline, CDR1 is SGHAT, CDR2 FQDESV (reference sequence). The CDR3 loop is CASSSQTGGANTEAFF. CDR3 DNA: TGTGCCAGCAGCTCGCAAACAGGGGGCGCGAACACTGAAGCTTTCTTT.

DNA for the CDR3: TGTGCCACTCGGACAGGGGGCCTAGGGCAGCCCCAGCATTTT. Translation: CATRTGGLGQPQHF. This chain joins TRBV28 and TRBJ1-5, with 11 bases aligning to TRBD1. Trimming took 10 bases from V and 7 from J; bases not matched to a gene: 9. Germline loops: CDR1 MDHEN, CDR2 SYDVKM. The CDR3 has 14 residues. Full variable domain (outside the CDR3, taken from reference TRBV28 and TRBJ1-5): DVKVTQSSRYLVKRTGEKVFLECVQDMDHENMFWYRQDPGLGLRLIYFSYDVKMKEKGDIPEGYSVSREKKERFSLILESASTNQTSMYLCATRTGGLGQPQHFGDGTRLSIL.

This clone was seen a single time. The chain combines TRBV28 with TRBJ2-1; the match to TRBD2 covers 13 bases. V lost 3 bases to trimming and J lost 0 bases; unmatched junction nucleotides: 8. This CDR3 comprises 19 residues. Per the germline V gene, CDR1 is MDHEN and CDR2 is SYDVKM. The CDR3 nucleotides are TGTGCCAGCAGTTTCTCCGGACTAGCGGGAGTCGGCTCCTACAATGAGCAGTTCTTC. Translating it yields CASSFSGLAGVGSYNEQFF.

This sequence joins TRBV4-1 and TRBJ1-3; D is undetermined. The V end was cut by 0 bases, the J end by 0 bases, with 18 bases between. Per germline, CDR1 MGHRA and CDR2 YSYEKL. The CDR3 is 19 residues long. The CDR3 DNA reads TGCGCCAGCAGCCAAGATCTCGTCCGCACCCGGTCCTCTGGAAACACCATATATTTT. This translates into CASSQDLVRTRSSGNTIYF.

The CDR3 reads CASSPDRGNTEAFF. For the CDR3, the DNA is TGTGCCAGCAGCCCAGACAGGGGGAACACTGAAGCTTTCTTT. The chain recombines TRBV11-3 with TRBJ1-1; 8 positions agree with TRBD1. This CDR3 is built from 14 residues. V shed 5 bases and J 1 base; nucleotides not matched to a gene: 3. Germline lookup yields CDR1 SGHNT and CDR2 YENEEA. Full variable domain (outside the CDR3, taken from reference TRBV11-3 and TRBJ1-1): EAGVVQSPRYKIIEKKQPVAFWCNPISGHNTLYWYLQNLGQGPELLIRYENEEAVDDSQLPKDRFSAERLKGVDSTLKIQPAELGDSAVYLCASSPDRGNTEAFFGQGTRLTVV.